These 3 T cell receptor beta chains came from one sample sequenced in a study of blood T cell repertoires in COVID-19 (dated by TCRdb to between 2020 and 2021). The receptor library was made with the immunoSEQ multiplex PCR assay. TCRdb took over this immuneACCESS table, retaining in-frame rearrangements with V and J assigned. Such tables are incomplete; in checked studies, under half of the missing clones stem from an unresolved V gene, and the remainder is unexplained. Present in this sample are around 140,000 clones, around 83% of which were seen just once. About 9.4% of the sample comes from the top ten. The material sequenced was peripheral blood. The receptor set was obtained from a man aged 60-69 years with active or convalescent COVID-19.

This rearrangement joins TRBV6-2 or TRBV6-3 to TRBJ2-7; D is ambiguous. The CDR3 sequence is 13 residues long. Looked up from germline, CDR1 is MNHEY and CDR2 is SVGEGT. Trimming removed 5 bases at V and 3 bases at J, with 11 bases between. CDR3 amino acids: CASSDSPRYEQYV. CDR3 nucleotides: TGTGCCAGCAGTGATAGTCCCCGCTACGAGCAGTACGTC.

This chain connects TRBV7-2 to TRBJ2-7; 7 positions match TRBD2. Trimming at V came to 0 bases and at J to 4 bases, leaving 9 bases not matched to a gene. Germline CDR1 SGHTA, CDR2 FQGNSA. The CDR3 totals 16 residues. The CDR3 reads CASSLAGGGPTYEQYF. For the CDR3, the DNA is TGTGCCAGCAGCTTAGCCGGCGGGGGACCGACTTACGAGCAGTACTTC. Looking up the rest from reference TRBV7-2 and TRBJ2-7 gives the full variable domain: GAGVSQSPSNKVTEKGKDVELRCDPISGHTALYWYRQSLGQGLEFLIYFQGNSAPDKSGLPSDRFSAERTGGSVSTLTIQRTQQEDSAVYLCASSLAGGGPTYEQYFGPGTRLTVT.

The rearrangement uses TRBV7-2 and TRBJ2-1; 7 bases map to TRBD1. The J segment lost 10 bases and the V segment lost 5 bases, leaving 11 bases of the junction unmatched. The CDR3 length is 14 residues. Germline V gives CDR1 SGHTA, CDR2 FQGNSA. Here the CDR3 reads CASSPRQGGGEQFF. DNA for the CDR3: TGTGCCAGCAGCCCACGACAGGGTGGGGGAGAGCAGTTCTTC.